This TCR beta chain was recorded in a study of OX40 agonist ivuxolimab in advanced cancers. For the study in its entirety: Ivuxolimab, which targeted the costimulatory receptor OX40 (CD134), was an agonistic, fully human IgG2 monoclonal antibody. Intravenous ivuxolimab was administered to patients every 2 weeks at six dose levels: 0.01, 0.1, 0.3, 1.5, 3 and 10 mg/kg. Among the roughly 50 dose-escalation patients, roughly 20 had hepatocellular carcinoma, approximately 15 melanoma, 9 renal cell carcinoma and 9 head and neck cancer. A male proportion of roughly 80% and a mean age of approximately 60 years, ranging from roughly 23 to 80, were recorded for the dose-escalation cohort. Prior anti-PD-1, anti-PD-L1 or anti-CTLA-4 therapy was permitted, and checkpoint inhibitors had been received by under 50% of dose-escalation patients. Partial responses were achieved by three dose-escalation patients, of whom one had hepatocellular carcinoma and two had cutaneous melanoma. Peripheral TCRbeta sequencing was intended to test whether TCR sequence diversity was altered and clonal T-cell expansion was caused by ivuxolimab. The paper reports the monotherapy dose-escalation portion (N of about 52 patients) of the phase I ivuxolimab trial.

The CDR3 runs 15 amino acids, cysteine and phenylalanine included. The sequence is cut down to CDR3 DNA, 45 bases in frame from base 1. Unmatched junction bases come to 3, with V trimmed by 0 bases and J by 6 bases. CDR1 and CDR2 (MNHEY, SMNVEV) derive from the germline V gene (reference sequence). This clone was seen only a few times. Its recognized antigen is unknown. Base qualities were left out, and no much larger clone turns up one base away. Patients with autoimmune disease history or receiving systemic immunosuppression were excluded from the trial. Peripheral blood for TCR sequencing was collected from all dose cohorts at baseline, on cycle 4 day 1, and on cycle 7 day 1. Samples were obtained from an open-label, multicenter, first-in-human phase I dose-escalation trial of ivuxolimab. The trial enrolled adults with locally advanced or metastatic head and neck squamous cell, hepatocellular, melanoma or renal cell carcinoma. CD4+ and CD8+ T cells were sorted separately from peripheral blood before TCR sequencing.

For sequencing of the TCRbeta CDR3 region, genomic DNA was extracted from the sorted cells. The immunoSEQ Assay was used to sequence the TCRbeta CDR3 regions. Sourced from immuneACCESS, this table was stored by TCRdb with only in-frame sequences that have V and J called. A share of the clones is absent; for the studies checked, an unresolved V gene accounts for under half, and the remainder has no known explanation. The sample table records 92,000 or so clones; less than 85% of these occur just once. Of the sample, under 7% is held by the ten largest clones. Overall results and qualifications from the work: After ivuxolimab, more expanded clones were found on average in CD8+ T cells than in CD4+ T cells. At doses from 0.1 to 3.0 mg/kg, clonal expansion was seen in both CD4+ and CD8+ blood T cells between baseline and week 6. The antigen specificity of the clonally expanded peripheral T cells was not determined. In the 0.1-3.0 mg/kg groups, partial responders were among the patients with the lowest normalized peripheral clonal expansion, particularly in CD8+ T cells. Low levels of normalized T-cell clonal expansion were also seen in some nonresponding patients.

The sequences come from CD4+ or CD8+ T cells sorted from blood, collected in a trial of the OX40 agonist ivuxolimab. This receptor was identified in an adult with an advanced solid tumor such as melanoma, head and neck, liver or kidney cancer. The rearrangement joined TRBV27 to TRBJ1-1; the central 11 bases match TRBD1. At the DNA level, the sequence is TGTGCCAGCAGTTTATCGGGACAGGGGGGGGCTGAAGCTTTCTTT. It specifies CASSLSGQGGAEAFF.